This TCR beta chain comes out of a study of blood T cell repertoires in COVID-19. Assay used: immunoSEQ multiplex PCR; TCRdb lists only in-frame clones, some missing. Of 250,000 to 350,000 clones in the sample, roughly nine tenths were seen once. Germline-derived CDR1 and CDR2 are LGHDT and YNNKEL (reference sequence). V lost 6 bases and J lost 8; bases outside the gene matches: 8. The CDR3 loop spans 15 amino acids. Recovered participants had two consecutive negative NP/OP PCR tests, healthcare professional clearance, or symptom resolution. The source material was PBMCs or T cells enriched from blood (not recorded which). This chain links TRBV3-1 (or the pseudogene TRBV3-2) with TRBJ2-1, with 12 positions matching TRBD2. This receptor was obtained from a woman aged 25-40 years who had recovered from COVID-19. The CDR3 DNA reads as TGTGCCAGCAGTGCTAGCGGGGGGGCCGTTGATGAGCAGTTCTTC. It yields the protein CASSASGGAVDEQFF.